The rows below give T cell receptor beta chains drawn from one sample of a study of beta chain features in type 1 diabetes. Sequenced by immunoSEQ multiplex PCR; TCRdb stores in-frame clones only, minus some. The sample holds about 470,000 clones, roughly 30% seen once. The source material was naive CD4+ T cells from blood. The receptors here all came from a man between 18 and 35 years old in good health. Each CDR3 is given with its conserved first and last residue. A D gene is named only where the DNA matches it firmly.

D gene | J gene | V gene | CDR3 protein
. | TRBJ2-3 | TRBV27 | CASTAWGTQYF
TRBD2 | TRBJ2-1 | TRBV7-2 | CASSLLAGSSYNEQFF
. | TRBJ2-1 | TRBV7-2 | CASRFAGIYNEQFF
TRBD1 | TRBJ2-3 | TRBV27 | CASSLTRQGQADTQYF
TRBD1 | TRBJ2-1 | TRBV7-2 | CASSPQGGLSYNEQFF
. | TRBJ1-5 | TRBV7-9 | CASSLEYNQPQHF
. | TRBJ2-7 | TRBV7-9 | CASSFDRTGRGLEQYF
. | TRBJ2-7 | TRBV15 | CATSREWPAGEQYF
. | TRBJ1-1 | TRBV5-6 | CASSLEGGHTEAFF
. | TRBJ2-1 | TRBV30 | CAWSPPPHEQFF
. | TRBJ2-6 | TRBV10-3 | CATSGTASGANVLTF
TRBD2 | TRBJ2-5 | TRBV7-9 | CASSEMADSGASETQYF
. | TRBJ1-2 | TRBV19 | CASRQLAYGYTF
. | TRBJ2-7 | TRBV11-2 | CASSFLTGPYEQYF
. | TRBJ2-3 | TRBV29-1 | CSGVGGIGDTQYF
. | TRBJ2-3 | TRBV29-1 | CSVGTDTQYF
TRBD2 | TRBJ2-3 | TRBV23-1 | CASSQLAGRDTQYF